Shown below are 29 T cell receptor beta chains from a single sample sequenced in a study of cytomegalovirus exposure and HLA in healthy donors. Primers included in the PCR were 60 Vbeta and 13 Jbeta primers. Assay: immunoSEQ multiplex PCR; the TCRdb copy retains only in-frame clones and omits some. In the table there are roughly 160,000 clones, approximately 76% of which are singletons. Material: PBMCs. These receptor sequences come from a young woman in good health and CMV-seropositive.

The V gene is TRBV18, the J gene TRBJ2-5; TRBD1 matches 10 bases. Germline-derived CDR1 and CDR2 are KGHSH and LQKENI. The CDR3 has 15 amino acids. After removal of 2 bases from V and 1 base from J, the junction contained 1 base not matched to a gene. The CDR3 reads CASSPRTGGQETQYF. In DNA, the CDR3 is TGTGCCAGCTCACCAAGGACAGGGGGCCAAGAGACCCAGTACTTC.

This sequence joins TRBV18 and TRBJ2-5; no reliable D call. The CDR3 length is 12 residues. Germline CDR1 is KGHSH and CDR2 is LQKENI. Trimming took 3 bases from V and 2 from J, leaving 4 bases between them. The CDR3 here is CASSPYQETQYF. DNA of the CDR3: TGTGCCAGCTCACCTTATCAAGAGACCCAGTACTTC.

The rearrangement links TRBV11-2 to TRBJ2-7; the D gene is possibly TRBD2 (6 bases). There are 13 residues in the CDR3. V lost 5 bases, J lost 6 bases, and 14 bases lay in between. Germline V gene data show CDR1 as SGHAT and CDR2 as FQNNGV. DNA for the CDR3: TGTGCCAGCAGCCCCTGGGGGGAATTCGAGCAGTACTTC. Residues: CASSPWGEFEQYF.

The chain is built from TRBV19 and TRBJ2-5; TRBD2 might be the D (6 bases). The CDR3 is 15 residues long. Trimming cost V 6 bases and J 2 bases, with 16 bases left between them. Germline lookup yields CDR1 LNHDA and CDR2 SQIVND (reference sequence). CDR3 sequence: CASSPNRLVQETQYF. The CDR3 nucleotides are TGTGCCAGTAGCCCGAACCGACTAGTTCAAGAGACCCAGTACTTC.

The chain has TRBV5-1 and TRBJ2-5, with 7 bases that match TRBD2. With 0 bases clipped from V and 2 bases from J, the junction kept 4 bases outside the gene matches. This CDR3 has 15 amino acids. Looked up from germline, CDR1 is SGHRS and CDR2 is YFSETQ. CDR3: CASSLGSSGQETQYF. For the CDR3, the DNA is TGCGCCAGCAGCTTGGGCTCTAGCGGACAAGAGACCCAGTACTTC.

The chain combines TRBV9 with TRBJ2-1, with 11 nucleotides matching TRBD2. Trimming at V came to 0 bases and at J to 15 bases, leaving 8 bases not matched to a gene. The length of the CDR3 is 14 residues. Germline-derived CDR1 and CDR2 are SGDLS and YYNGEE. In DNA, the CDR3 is TGTGCCAGCAGCGTAGAGGTTAGCGGGGGGGCTAGGTTCTTC. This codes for CASSVEVSGGARFF.

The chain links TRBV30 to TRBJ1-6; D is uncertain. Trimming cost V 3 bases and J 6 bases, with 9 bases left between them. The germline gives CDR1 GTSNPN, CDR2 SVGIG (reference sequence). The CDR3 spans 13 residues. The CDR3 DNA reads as TGTGCCTGGAGGGGAGGAGTTAATTCACCCCTCCACTTT. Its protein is CAWRGGVNSPLHF.

CDR3 sequence (DNA): TGTGCCAGCAGTTTATCCGACAATGAGCAGTTCTTC. This gives the protein CASSLSDNEQFF. The V and J genes are TRBV27 and TRBJ2-1; D not certain. The germline gives CDR1 MNHEY, CDR2 SMNVEV (reference sequence). V shed 0 bases and J shed 5 bases, with 2 bases lying between them. The length of the CDR3 is 12 residues.

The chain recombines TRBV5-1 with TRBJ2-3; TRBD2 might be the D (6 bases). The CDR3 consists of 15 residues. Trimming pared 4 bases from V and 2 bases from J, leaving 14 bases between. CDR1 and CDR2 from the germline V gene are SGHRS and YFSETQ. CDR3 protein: CASSHLARDTDTQYF. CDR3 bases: TGCGCCAGCAGCCATCTAGCGCGGGACACAGATACGCAGTATTTT.

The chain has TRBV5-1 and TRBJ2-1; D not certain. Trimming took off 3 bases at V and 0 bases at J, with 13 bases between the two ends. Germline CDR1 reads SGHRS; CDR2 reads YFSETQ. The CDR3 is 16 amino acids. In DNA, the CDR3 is TGCGCCAGCAGCTCGATATTTTCAGGCTCCTACAATGAGCAGTTCTTC. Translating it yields CASSSIFSGSYNEQFF.

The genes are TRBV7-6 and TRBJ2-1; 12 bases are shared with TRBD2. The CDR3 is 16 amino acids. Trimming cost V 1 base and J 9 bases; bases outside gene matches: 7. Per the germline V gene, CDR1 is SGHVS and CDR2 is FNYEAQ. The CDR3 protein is CASSLVLAGGQGEQFF. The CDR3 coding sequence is TGTGCCAGCAGCTTAGTTCTAGCGGGGGGGCAGGGTGAGCAGTTCTTC.

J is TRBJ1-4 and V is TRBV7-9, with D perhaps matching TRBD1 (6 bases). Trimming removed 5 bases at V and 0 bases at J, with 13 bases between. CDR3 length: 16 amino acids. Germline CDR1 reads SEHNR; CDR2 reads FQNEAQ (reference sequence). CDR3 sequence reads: CASSEGGGTTNEKLFF. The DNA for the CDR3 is TGTGCCAGCAGCGAAGGGGGGGGAACAACTAATGAAAAACTGTTTTTT.

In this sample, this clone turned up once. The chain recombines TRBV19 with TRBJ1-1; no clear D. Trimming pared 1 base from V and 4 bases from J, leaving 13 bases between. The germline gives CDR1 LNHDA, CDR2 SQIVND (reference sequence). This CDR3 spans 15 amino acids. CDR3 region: CASSIATNRGTEAFF. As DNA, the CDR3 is TGTGCCAGTAGTATAGCTACAAATCGGGGCACTGAAGCTTTCTTT.

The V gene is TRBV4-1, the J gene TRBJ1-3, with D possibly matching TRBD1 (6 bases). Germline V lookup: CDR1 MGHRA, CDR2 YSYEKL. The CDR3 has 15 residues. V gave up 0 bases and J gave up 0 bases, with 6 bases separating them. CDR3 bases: TGCGCCAGCAGCCAAGAGGGGGCCTCTGGAAACACCATATATTTT. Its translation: CASSQEGASGNTIYF.

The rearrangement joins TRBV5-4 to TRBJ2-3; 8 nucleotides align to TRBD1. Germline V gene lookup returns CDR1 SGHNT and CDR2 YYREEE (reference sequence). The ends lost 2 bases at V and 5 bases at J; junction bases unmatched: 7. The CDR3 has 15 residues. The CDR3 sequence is CASSFVTGAVDTQYF. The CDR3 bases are TGTGCCAGCAGCTTTGTGACAGGGGCGGTAGATACGCAGTATTTT. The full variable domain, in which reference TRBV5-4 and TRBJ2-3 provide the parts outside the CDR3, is ETGVTQSPTHLIKTRGQQVTLRCSSQSGHNTVSWYQQALGQGPQFIFQYYREEENGRGNFPPRFSGLQFPNYSSELNVNALELDDSALYLCASSFVTGAVDTQYFGPGTRLTVL.

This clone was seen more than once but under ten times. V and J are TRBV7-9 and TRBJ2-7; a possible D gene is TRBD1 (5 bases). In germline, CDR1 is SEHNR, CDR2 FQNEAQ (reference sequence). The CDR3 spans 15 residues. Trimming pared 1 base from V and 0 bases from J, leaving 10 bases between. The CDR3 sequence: CASSLGQGTSYEQYF. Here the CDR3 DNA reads TGTGCCAGCAGCTTAGGGCAGGGAACCTCCTACGAGCAGTACTTC. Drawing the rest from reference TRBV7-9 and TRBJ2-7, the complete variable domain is DTGVSQNPRHKITKRGQNVTFRCDPISEHNRLYWYRQTLGQGPEFLTYFQNEAQLEKSRLLSDRFSAERPKGSFSTLEIQRTEQGDSAMYLCASSLGQGTSYEQYFGPGTRLTVT.

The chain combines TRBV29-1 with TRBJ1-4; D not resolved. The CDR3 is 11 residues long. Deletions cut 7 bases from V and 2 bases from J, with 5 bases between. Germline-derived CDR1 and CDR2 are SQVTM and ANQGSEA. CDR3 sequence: CSAETNEKLFF. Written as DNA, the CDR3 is TGCAGCGCCGAGACTAATGAAAAACTGTTTTTT.

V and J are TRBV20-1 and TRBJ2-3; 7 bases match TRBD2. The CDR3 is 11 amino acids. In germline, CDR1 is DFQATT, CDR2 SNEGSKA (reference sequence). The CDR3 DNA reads TGCAACCCTCGGGGGGCAGATACGCAGTATTTT. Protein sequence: CNPRGADTQYF.

The CDR3 reads CAISESRRISQGDTEAFF. CDR3 bases: TGTGCCATCAGTGAGTCAAGGAGGATCTCACAGGGGGACACTGAAGCTTTCTTT. The genes are TRBV10-3 and TRBJ1-1; 8 bases agree with TRBD1. The germline V gene has CDR1 ENHRY and CDR2 SYGVKD. The junction had 12 bases not matched to a gene; V was cut back by 0 bases and J by 3 bases. The CDR3 spans 18 residues.

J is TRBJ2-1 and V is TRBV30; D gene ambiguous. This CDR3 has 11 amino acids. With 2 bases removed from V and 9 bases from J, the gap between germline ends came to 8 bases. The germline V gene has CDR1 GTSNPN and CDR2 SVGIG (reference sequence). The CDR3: CAWSRSSEQFF. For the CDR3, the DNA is TGTGCCTGGAGTCGATCCAGTGAGCAGTTCTTC. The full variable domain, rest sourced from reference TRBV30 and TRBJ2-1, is SQTIHQWPATLVQPVGSPLSLECTVEGTSNPNLYWYRQAAGRGLQLLFYSVGIGQISSEVPQNLSASRPQDRQFILSSKKLLLSDSGFYLCAWSRSSEQFFGPGTRLTVL.

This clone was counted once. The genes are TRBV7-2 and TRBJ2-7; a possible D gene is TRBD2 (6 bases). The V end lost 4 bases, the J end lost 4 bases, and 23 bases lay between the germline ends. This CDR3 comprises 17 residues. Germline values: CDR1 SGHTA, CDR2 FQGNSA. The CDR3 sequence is CASSSPAGRGNSYEQYF. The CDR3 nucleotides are TGTGCCAGCAGCTCACCAGCGGGTCGGGGGAATTCTTACGAGCAGTACTTC.

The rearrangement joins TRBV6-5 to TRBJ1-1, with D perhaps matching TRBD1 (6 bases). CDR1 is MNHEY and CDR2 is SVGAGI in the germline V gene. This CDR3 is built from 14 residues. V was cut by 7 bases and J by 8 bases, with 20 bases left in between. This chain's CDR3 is CASTPAGVGGEAFF. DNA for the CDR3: TGTGCCAGCACTCCGGCGGGGGTGGGGGGCGAAGCTTTCTTT.

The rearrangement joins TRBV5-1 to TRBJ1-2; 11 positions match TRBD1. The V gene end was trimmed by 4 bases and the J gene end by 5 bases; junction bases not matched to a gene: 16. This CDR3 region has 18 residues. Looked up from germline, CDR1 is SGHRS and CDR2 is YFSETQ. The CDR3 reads CASSLSIPGQGEWYGYTF. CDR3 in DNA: TGCGCCAGCAGCCTCTCCATCCCGGGACAGGGGGAGTGGTATGGCTACACCTTC. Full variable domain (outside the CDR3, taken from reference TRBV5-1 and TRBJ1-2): KAGVTQTPRYLIKTRGQQVTLSCSPISGHRSVSWYQQTPGQGLQFLFEYFSETQRNKGNFPGRFSGRQFSNSRSEMNVSTLELGDSALYLCASSLSIPGQGEWYGYTFGSGTRLTVV.

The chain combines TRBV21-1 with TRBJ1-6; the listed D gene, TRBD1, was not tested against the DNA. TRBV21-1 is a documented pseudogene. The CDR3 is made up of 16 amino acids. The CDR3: CASSKVGTGGHRCLHF. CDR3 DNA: TGTGCCAGCAGCAAAGTTGGGACAGGGGGCCACCGGTGCCTCCACTTT.

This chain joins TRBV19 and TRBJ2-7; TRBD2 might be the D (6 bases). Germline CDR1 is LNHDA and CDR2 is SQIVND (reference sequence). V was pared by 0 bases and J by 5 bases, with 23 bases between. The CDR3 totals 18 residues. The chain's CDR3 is CASSIDGSWRGRSDEQYF. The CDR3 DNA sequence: TGTGCCAGTAGTATAGATGGGTCTTGGAGGGGCCGATCCGACGAGCAGTACTTC.

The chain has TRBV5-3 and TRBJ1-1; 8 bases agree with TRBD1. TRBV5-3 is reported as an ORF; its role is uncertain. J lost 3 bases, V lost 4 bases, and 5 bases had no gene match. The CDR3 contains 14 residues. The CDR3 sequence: CARSPTGEDTEAFF. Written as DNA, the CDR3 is TGTGCCAGAAGCCCGACAGGGGAGGACACTGAAGCTTTCTTT.

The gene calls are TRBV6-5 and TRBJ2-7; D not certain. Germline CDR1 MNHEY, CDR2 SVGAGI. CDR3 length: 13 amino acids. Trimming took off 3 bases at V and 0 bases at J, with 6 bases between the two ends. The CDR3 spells CASSYMSSYEQYF. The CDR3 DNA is TGTGCCAGCAGTTATATGAGCTCCTACGAGCAGTACTTC.

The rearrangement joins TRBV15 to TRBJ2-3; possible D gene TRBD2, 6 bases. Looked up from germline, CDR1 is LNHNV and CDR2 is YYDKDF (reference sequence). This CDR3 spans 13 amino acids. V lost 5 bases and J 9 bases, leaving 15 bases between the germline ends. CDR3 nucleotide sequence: TGTGCCACCAGCTCTGGGGGGTGGGGCACGCAGTATTTT. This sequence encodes CATSSGGWGTQYF.

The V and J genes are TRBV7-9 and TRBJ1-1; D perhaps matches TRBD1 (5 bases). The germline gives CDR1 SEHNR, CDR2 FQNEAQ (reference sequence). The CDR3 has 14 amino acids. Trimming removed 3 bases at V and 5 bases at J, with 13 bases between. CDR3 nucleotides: TGTGCCAGCAGCTTGGGGGAGGTTACTACTGAAGCTTTCTTT. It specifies CASSLGEVTTEAFF.